These T cell receptor beta chains were read from a single sample in a study of blood T cell repertoires in COVID-19. This table comes from immunoSEQ multiplex PCR, and its TCRdb copy is limited to in-frame clones, with some not included. The sample carries some 460,000 clones, 87% recorded once. What was sequenced was PBMCs or T cells enriched from blood (not recorded which). The source of these receptors is a woman between 18 and 29 years old with acute COVID-19. The CDR3 runs from the conserved cysteine through the conserved F or W. The D gene is left open where the match is weak. Part of the rows lack a size; the others show once, few, many or a class for expanded clones.

abundance: -; d_gene: TRBD1; j_gene: TRBJ2-1; v_gene: TRBV28; CDR3aa: CASSRTGSSYNEQFF; CDR3nt: TGTGCCAGCAGTAGGACAGGGAGCTCCTACAATGAGCAGTTCTTC
abundance: once; d_gene: -; j_gene: TRBJ1-2; v_gene: TRBV12-3/TRBV12-4; CDR3aa: CASGPGHYYGYTF; CDR3nt: TGTGCCAGCGGCCCGGGACATTACTATGGCTACACCTTC
abundance: -; d_gene: TRBD1; j_gene: TRBJ1-2; v_gene: TRBV5-1; CDR3aa: CASSGGQNYGYTF; CDR3nt: TGCGCCAGCAGCGGGGGACAGAACTATGGCTACACCTTC
abundance: -; d_gene: -; j_gene: TRBJ1-5; v_gene: TRBV6-5; CDR3aa: CASSWGLNQPQHF; CDR3nt: TGTGCCAGCAGTTGGGGGCTTAATCAGCCCCAGCATTTT
abundance: -; d_gene: TRBD2; j_gene: TRBJ2-1; v_gene: TRBV18; CDR3aa: CASSQGTSGMVNEQFF; CDR3nt: TGTGCCAGCTCGCAAGGGACTAGCGGGATGGTCAATGAGCAGTTCTTC
abundance: -; d_gene: TRBD2; j_gene: TRBJ2-5; v_gene: TRBV28; CDR3aa: CASGTSGRKETQYF; CDR3nt: TGTGCCAGCGGGACTAGCGGGAGGAAAGAGACCCAGTACTTC
abundance: few; d_gene: TRBD2; j_gene: TRBJ2-1; v_gene: TRBV9; CDR3aa: CASSVLGLADYNEQFF; CDR3nt: TGTGCCAGCAGCGTCCTCGGACTAGCGGACTACAATGAGCAGTTCTTC
abundance: -; d_gene: -; j_gene: TRBJ1-3; v_gene: TRBV5-4; CDR3aa: CASSSQTGNTIYF; CDR3nt: TGTGCCAGCAGCTCGCAGACTGGAAACACCATATATTTT
abundance: -; d_gene: TRBD1; j_gene: TRBJ1-6; v_gene: TRBV7-8; CDR3aa: CASSLATGRRVGSPLHF; CDR3nt: TGTGCCAGCAGCTTAGCGACAGGGAGGCGCGTCGGTTCACCCCTCCACTTT
abundance: few; d_gene: TRBD1; j_gene: TRBJ2-7; v_gene: TRBV12-5; CDR3aa: CASGGDRGQVYF; CDR3nt: TGTGCTAGTGGTGGGGACCGGGGACAGGTGTACTTC
abundance: -; d_gene: TRBD1; j_gene: TRBJ1-1; v_gene: TRBV12-3/TRBV12-4; CDR3aa: CASRLQGGTEAFF; CDR3nt: TGTGCCAGCAGACTACAGGGGGGAACTGAAGCTTTCTTT
abundance: once; d_gene: -; j_gene: TRBJ2-1; v_gene: TRBV5-1; CDR3aa: CASSLRGANNEQFF; CDR3nt: TGCGCCAGCAGCTTGCGGGGGGCTAACAATGAGCAGTTCTTC
abundance: -; d_gene: -; j_gene: TRBJ2-7; v_gene: TRBV2; CDR3aa: CASSVRAGYEQYF; CDR3nt: TGTGCCAGCAGCGTACGCGCAGGCTACGAGCAGTACTTC
abundance: few; d_gene: -; j_gene: TRBJ2-2; v_gene: TRBV5-5; CDR3aa: CASTLRTAWDTGELFF; CDR3nt: TGTGCCAGCACCCTAAGGACAGCCTGGGACACCGGGGAGCTGTTTTTT
abundance: -; d_gene: -; j_gene: TRBJ2-7; v_gene: TRBV5-4; CDR3aa: CASSFGDTGYEQYF; CDR3nt: TGTGCCAGCAGTTTCGGCGATACAGGATACGAGCAGTACTTC
abundance: -; d_gene: TRBD2; j_gene: TRBJ2-2; v_gene: TRBV4-1; CDR3aa: CASSPSGGSGTGELFF; CDR3nt: TGCGCCAGCAGCCCCAGCGGGGGATCGGGTACCGGGGAGCTGTTTTTT
abundance: -; d_gene: -; j_gene: TRBJ2-7; v_gene: TRBV30; CDR3aa: CAWRGAVGTYEQYF; CDR3nt: TGTGCCTGGAGGGGGGCAGTGGGGACCTACGAGCAGTACTTC
abundance: once; d_gene: TRBD2; j_gene: TRBJ2-3; v_gene: TRBV28; CDR3aa: CASSSGGRTDTQYF; CDR3nt: TGTGCCAGCAGCAGCGGGGGTCGCACAGATACGCAGTATTTT
abundance: once; d_gene: TRBD1; j_gene: TRBJ2-4; v_gene: TRBV5-1; CDR3aa: CASSLGQGMGKNIQYF; CDR3nt: TGCGCCAGCAGCCTTGGACAGGGCATGGGCAAAAACATTCAGTACTTC
abundance: -; d_gene: -; j_gene: TRBJ1-1; v_gene: TRBV25-1; CDR3aa: CASSEGRGTEAFF; CDR3nt: TGTGCCAGCAGTGAAGGGAGGGGGACTGAAGCTTTCTTT
abundance: -; d_gene: -; j_gene: TRBJ1-4; v_gene: TRBV7-2; CDR3aa: CASSLGSPTEKLFF; CDR3nt: TGTGCCAGCAGCTTAGGAAGCCCCACTGAAAAACTGTTTTTT
abundance: -; d_gene: TRBD1; j_gene: TRBJ2-5; v_gene: TRBV19; CDR3aa: CASSPRQGSETQYF; CDR3nt: TGTGCCAGTAGTCCTCGACAGGGGAGCGAGACCCAGTACTTC
abundance: -; d_gene: -; j_gene: TRBJ1-1; v_gene: TRBV19; CDR3aa: CASRNSTEAFF; CDR3nt: TGTGCCAGTAGGAACAGCACTGAAGCTTTCTTT
abundance: -; d_gene: TRBD2; j_gene: TRBJ2-7; v_gene: TRBV28; CDR3aa: CASSLVRTSGRHQGPYEQYF; CDR3nt: TGTGCCAGCAGCCTAGTCAGGACTAGCGGGAGGCACCAAGGACCCTACGAGCAGTACTTC
abundance: -; d_gene: TRBD1; j_gene: TRBJ1-5; v_gene: TRBV19; CDR3aa: CASGEGQTSNQPQHF; CDR3nt: TGTGCCAGTGGAGAGGGACAGACTAGCAATCAGCCCCAGCATTTT
abundance: once; d_gene: -; j_gene: TRBJ1-1; v_gene: TRBV18; CDR3aa: CASSPPGGGEAFF; CDR3nt: TGTGCCAGCTCACCACCCGGGGGGGGTGAAGCTTTCTTT
abundance: once; d_gene: -; j_gene: TRBJ2-3; v_gene: TRBV19; CDR3aa: CASTIGGRVGTDTQYF; CDR3nt: TGTGCCAGTACCATCGGAGGGCGAGTTGGAACAGATACGCAGTATTTT
abundance: -; d_gene: -; j_gene: TRBJ2-1; v_gene: TRBV20-1; CDR3aa: CSATLAREQFF; CDR3nt: TGCAGTGCCACCTTAGCGCGTGAGCAGTTCTTC
abundance: -; d_gene: TRBD1; j_gene: TRBJ2-7; v_gene: TRBV7-8; CDR3aa: CASARDRGYEQYF; CDR3nt: TGTGCCAGCGCTCGGGACAGGGGCTACGAGCAGTACTTC
abundance: -; d_gene: TRBD1; j_gene: TRBJ1-5; v_gene: TRBV18; CDR3aa: CASSPGTGNQPQHF; CDR3nt: TGTGCCAGCTCACCCGGGACAGGCAATCAGCCCCAGCATTTT
abundance: -; d_gene: TRBD2; j_gene: TRBJ2-2; v_gene: TRBV4-2; CDR3aa: CASSQDLAGANTGELFF; CDR3nt: TGTGCCAGCAGCCAAGATTTAGCGGGGGCGAACACCGGGGAGCTGTTTTTT
abundance: -; d_gene: TRBD1; j_gene: TRBJ1-2; v_gene: TRBV7-8; CDR3aa: CASSPGQVYGYTF; CDR3nt: TGTGCCAGCAGCCCGGGACAGGTCTATGGCTACACCTTC
abundance: -; d_gene: -; j_gene: TRBJ2-2; v_gene: TRBV28; CDR3aa: CASSHQGGELFF; CDR3nt: TGTGCCAGCAGTCACCAGGGTGGGGAGCTGTTTTTT
abundance: -; d_gene: -; j_gene: TRBJ1-5; v_gene: TRBV19; CDR3aa: CASSMGPGAGNQPQHF; CDR3nt: TGTGCCAGTAGTATGGGTCCCGGAGCGGGCAATCAGCCCCAGCATTTT
abundance: -; d_gene: -; j_gene: TRBJ1-2; v_gene: TRBV5-4; CDR3aa: CASSGTANYGYTF; CDR3nt: TGTGCCAGCAGCGGAACAGCCAACTATGGCTACACCTTC
abundance: -; d_gene: TRBD2; j_gene: TRBJ2-1; v_gene: TRBV27; CDR3aa: CASSLTTRLAGAYEQFF; CDR3nt: TGTGCCAGCAGTCTGACGACTCGACTAGCGGGAGCTTATGAGCAGTTCTTC